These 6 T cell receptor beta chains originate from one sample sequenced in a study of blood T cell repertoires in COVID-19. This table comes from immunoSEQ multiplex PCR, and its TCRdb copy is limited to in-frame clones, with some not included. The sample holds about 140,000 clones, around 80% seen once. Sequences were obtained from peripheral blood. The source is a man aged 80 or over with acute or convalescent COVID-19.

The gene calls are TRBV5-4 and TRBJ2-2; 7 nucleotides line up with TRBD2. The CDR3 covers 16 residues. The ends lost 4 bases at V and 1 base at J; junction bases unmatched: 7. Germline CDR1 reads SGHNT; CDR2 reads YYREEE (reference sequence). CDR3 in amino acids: CASSTPGLKNTGELFF. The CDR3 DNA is TGTGCCAGCAGCACCCCGGGACTAAAGAACACCGGGGAGCTGTTTTTT.

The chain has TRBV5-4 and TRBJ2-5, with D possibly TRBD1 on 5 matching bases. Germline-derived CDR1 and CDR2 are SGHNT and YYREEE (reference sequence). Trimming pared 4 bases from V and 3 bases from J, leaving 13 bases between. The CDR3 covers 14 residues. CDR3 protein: CASSTPGAKETQYF. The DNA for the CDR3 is TGTGCCAGCAGCACCCCTGGGGCGAAAGAGACCCAGTACTTC.

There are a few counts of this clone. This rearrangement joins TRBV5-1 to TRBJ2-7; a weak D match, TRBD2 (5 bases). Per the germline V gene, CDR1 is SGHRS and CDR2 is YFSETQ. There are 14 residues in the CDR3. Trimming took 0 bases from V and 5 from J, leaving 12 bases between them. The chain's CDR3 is CASSLVSRAHEQYF. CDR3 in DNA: TGCGCCAGCAGCTTGGTTTCGAGGGCCCACGAGCAGTACTTC.

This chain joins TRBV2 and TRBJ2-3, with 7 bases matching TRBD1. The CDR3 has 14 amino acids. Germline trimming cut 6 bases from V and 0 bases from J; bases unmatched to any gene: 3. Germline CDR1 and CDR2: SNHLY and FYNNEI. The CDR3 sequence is CASSPGGSTDTQYF. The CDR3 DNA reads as TGTGCCAGCAGCCCAGGGGGTAGCACAGATACGCAGTATTTT.

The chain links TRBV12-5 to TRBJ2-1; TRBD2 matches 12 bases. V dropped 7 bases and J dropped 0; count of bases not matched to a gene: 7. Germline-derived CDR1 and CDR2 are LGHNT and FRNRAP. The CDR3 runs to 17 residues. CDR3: CASVRASGGVSYNEQFF. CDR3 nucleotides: TGTGCTAGTGTTAGGGCTAGCGGGGGGGTCTCCTACAATGAGCAGTTCTTC.

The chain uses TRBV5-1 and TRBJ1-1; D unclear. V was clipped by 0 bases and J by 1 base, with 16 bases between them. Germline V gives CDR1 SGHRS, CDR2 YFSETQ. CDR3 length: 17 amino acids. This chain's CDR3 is CASSLGVTANENTEAFF. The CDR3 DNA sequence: TGCGCCAGCAGCTTGGGAGTTACCGCAAACGAGAACACTGAAGCTTTCTTT.